The text below deals with one TCR beta chain. Its specificity is not known. The data belong to a study of post-analysis software for immune sequencing data. Germline CDR1 and CDR2: SQVTM and ANQGSEA. Trimming stripped 1 base from V and 5 bases from J, with 6 bases between. This CDR3 is 11 amino acids long. The study, taken as a whole, reports: The study found significantly lower normalized Chao1 diversity in multiple sclerosis patients than in controls. With TRBV5-6, TRBV5-1 and TRBV20-1 included, about 5 TRBV segments were more frequent in patients than in controls. Those samples that were prepared in the same batch co-clustered strongly by F measure.

TCR beta cDNA libraries had unique molecular identifiers. cDNA molecules numbering around 450,000 came from roughly 1 to 10 million T cells. TCRdb called the PCR reads again in MiXCR, with one record for every CDR3 protein. The sample lists hundreds of thousands of distinct CDR3 sequences, just under 30% occurring once. Sequencing was performed on blood. The V gene is TRBV29-1, the J gene TRBJ2-7, with D uncertain. The TCR originated in a girl aged 10-17 years with multiple sclerosis. The CDR3 sequence is CSVEGPDEQYF. The CDR3 bases are TGCAGCGTTGAAGGCCCCGACGAGCAGTACTTC.